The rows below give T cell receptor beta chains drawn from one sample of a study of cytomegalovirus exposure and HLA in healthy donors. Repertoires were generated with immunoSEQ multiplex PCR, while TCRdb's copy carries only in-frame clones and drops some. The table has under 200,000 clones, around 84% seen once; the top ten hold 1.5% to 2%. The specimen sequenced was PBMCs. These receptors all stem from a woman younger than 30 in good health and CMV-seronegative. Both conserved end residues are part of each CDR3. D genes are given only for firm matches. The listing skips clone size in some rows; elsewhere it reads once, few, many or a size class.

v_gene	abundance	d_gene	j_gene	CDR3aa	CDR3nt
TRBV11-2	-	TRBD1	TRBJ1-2	CASSPGQGFDGYTF	TGTGCCAGCAGCCCGGGACAGGGATTTGATGGCTACACCTTC
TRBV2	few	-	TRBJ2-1	CASSEGARKHNEQFF	TGTGCCAGCAGTGAAGGGGCCAGGAAGCACAATGAGCAGTTCTTC
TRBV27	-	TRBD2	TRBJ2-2	CASSLWIAGATGELFF	TGTGCCAGCAGTTTATGGATTGCGGGAGCCACCGGGGAGCTGTTTTTT
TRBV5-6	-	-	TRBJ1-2	CASSLGGGPPYYGYTF	TGTGCCAGCAGCTTGGGAGGAGGGCCTCCTTACTATGGCTACACCTTC
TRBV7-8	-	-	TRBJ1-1	CASSLAGGVDTEAFF	TGTGCCAGCAGCTTAGCAGGGGGGGTTGACACTGAAGCTTTCTTT
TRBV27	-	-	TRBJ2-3	CASSRGFRNTDTQYF	TGTGCCAGCAGTCGGGGATTTAGGAACACAGATACGCAGTATTTT
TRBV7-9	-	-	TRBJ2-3	CASSFSGESTDTQYF	TGTGCCAGCAGCTTTAGCGGAGAAAGCACAGATACGCAGTATTTT
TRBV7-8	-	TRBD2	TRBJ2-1	CASSLGGLAGSHEQFF	TGTGCCAGCAGCTTAGGGGGACTAGCGGGATCCCATGAGCAGTTCTTC
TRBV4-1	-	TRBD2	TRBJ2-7	CASSQVVSGSRYEQYF	TGCGCCAGCAGCCAAGTAGTTAGCGGGAGTCGCTACGAGCAGTACTTC
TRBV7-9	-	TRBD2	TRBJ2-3	CASSLPGLAVTDTQYF	TGTGCCAGCAGCTTACCGGGACTAGCGGTTACAGATACGCAGTATTTT
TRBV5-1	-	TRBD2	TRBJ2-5	CASSLAASGFQETQYF	TGCGCCAGCAGCTTGGCGGCTAGCGGATTCCAAGAGACCCAGTACTTC
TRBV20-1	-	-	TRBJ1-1	CSATRGTEAFF	TGCAGTGCTACCCGGGGCACTGAAGCTTTCTTT
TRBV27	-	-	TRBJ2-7	CASGSRVTPPLLEQYF	TGTGCCAGCGGAAGCAGGGTCACCCCACCTCTTCTCGAGCAGTACTTC
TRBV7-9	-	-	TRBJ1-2	CSSSLGQSSYGYTF	TGTTCCAGCAGCTTGGGACAATCAAGCTATGGCTACACCTTC
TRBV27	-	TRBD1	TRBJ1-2	CASREGTGNGYTF	TGTGCCAGCAGGGAAGGGACAGGGAACGGCTACACCTTC
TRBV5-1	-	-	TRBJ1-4	CASSQSGGGRAANEKLFF	TGCGCCAGCAGCCAAAGTGGCGGGGGGCGGGCGGCTAATGAAAAACTGTTTTTT